These T cell receptor beta chains were read from a single sample in a study. TCRdb analysed the 5' RACE reads with MiXCR anew, one entry per CDR3 protein. The sample carries about 57,000 distinct CDR3 sequences, 25% to 30% recorded once. Source material: tumor-infiltrating memory CD4+ T cells sorted from the breast tumor. These receptor sequences come from a female donor with breast cancer. Each CDR3 is given with its conserved first and last residue. A D gene is named only where the DNA matches it firmly. Some rows have no size entry. The others give once, few or many, or a class for an expanded clone.

v_gene: TRBV12-3/TRBV12-4
d_gene: TRBD1
abundance: few
j_gene: TRBJ1-2
CDR3nt: TGTGCCAGCAGTTTAGAGACAGGGAACTATGGCTACACCTTC
CDR3aa: CASSLETGNYGYTF

v_gene: TRBV12-3/TRBV12-4
d_gene: TRBD1
abundance: few
j_gene: TRBJ2-2
CDR3nt: TGTGCCAGCAGTTTTACCGGGACAGGGAACACCGGGGAGCTGTTTTTT
CDR3aa: CASSFTGTGNTGELFF

v_gene: TRBV20-1
d_gene: TRBD2
abundance: few
j_gene: TRBJ2-7
CDR3nt: TGCAGTGCTCCACTAGCGGGAGTCAACCACGAGCAGTACTTC
CDR3aa: CSAPLAGVNHEQYF

v_gene: TRBV6-5
d_gene: TRBD2
abundance: NA
j_gene: TRBJ2-1
CDR3nt: TGTGCCAGCAGTTACTCCGGCGGGAGGGCCTGGGAGCAGTCCTTC
CDR3aa: CASSYSGGRAWEQSF

v_gene: TRBV27
d_gene: NA
abundance: few
j_gene: TRBJ1-1
CDR3nt: TGTGCCAGCCTTCCCCATACAAAGGGACGGAGTGAAGCTTTCTTT
CDR3aa: CASLPHTKGRSEAFF

v_gene: TRBV18
d_gene: NA
abundance: NA
j_gene: TRBJ1-3
CDR3nt: TGTGCCAGCTCACCAGCAACGGGTACTGGAAACACCATATATTTT
CDR3aa: CASSPATGTGNTIYF

v_gene: TRBV7-9
d_gene: TRBD1
abundance: NA
j_gene: TRBJ2-7
CDR3nt: TGTGCCAGCAGCTTCAACGGACAGGGAGTGGACGAGCAGTACTTC
CDR3aa: CASSFNGQGVDEQYF

v_gene: TRBV6-1
d_gene: TRBD1
abundance: few
j_gene: TRBJ1-2
CDR3nt: TGTGCCAGCAGGGCAACAGGGGACAACTATGGCTACACCTTC
CDR3aa: CASRATGDNYGYTF

v_gene: TRBV9
d_gene: NA
abundance: medium-sized
j_gene: TRBJ1-5
CDR3nt: TGTGCCAGCAGCACCTCGACAGGCGACAATCAGCCCCAGCATTTT
CDR3aa: CASSTSTGDNQPQHF

v_gene: TRBV7-2
d_gene: NA
abundance: few
j_gene: TRBJ2-1
CDR3nt: TGTGCCAGCAGCCGTAGCGGCACAGACGCTGAGCAGTTCTTC
CDR3aa: CASSRSGTDAEQFF

v_gene: TRBV5-6
d_gene: NA
abundance: NA
j_gene: TRBJ1-1
CDR3nt: TGTGCCAGCAGTCCAGCGGGCCTAAGAGACACTGAAGCTTTCTTT
CDR3aa: CASSPAGLRDTEAFF

v_gene: TRBV5-1
d_gene: NA
abundance: NA
j_gene: TRBJ1-1
CDR3nt: TGCGCCAGCAGCATTCAGCGAGCCACTGAAGCTTTCTTT
CDR3aa: CASSIQRATEAFF

v_gene: TRBV5-1
d_gene: TRBD2
abundance: few
j_gene: TRBJ2-5
CDR3nt: TGCGCCAGCAGCTTGATGGCTAGCGGGAGGGAAGAGACCCAGTACTTC
CDR3aa: CASSLMASGREETQYF

v_gene: TRBV11-2
d_gene: TRBD2
abundance: NA
j_gene: TRBJ2-1
CDR3nt: TGTGCCAGCAGCTGGGGGACTAGAGGATACAATGAGCAGTTCTTC
CDR3aa: CASSWGTRGYNEQFF

v_gene: TRBV6-6
d_gene: TRBD2
abundance: NA
j_gene: TRBJ2-4
CDR3nt: TGTGCCAGCACCCAATCAGGCGGGAGGGCCAACATTCAGTACTTC
CDR3aa: CASTQSGGRANIQYF

v_gene: TRBV28
d_gene: NA
abundance: NA
j_gene: TRBJ2-7
CDR3nt: TGTGCCAGCAGTTTATGGGTCCAGCCCCCCTACGAGCAGTACTTC
CDR3aa: CASSLWVQPPYEQYF

v_gene: TRBV7-9
d_gene: NA
abundance: few
j_gene: TRBJ1-5
CDR3nt: TGTGCCAGCACCCCGGGTTTCGATCAGCCCCAGCATTTT
CDR3aa: CASTPGFDQPQHF

v_gene: TRBV5-1
d_gene: TRBD1
abundance: few
j_gene: TRBJ2-7
CDR3nt: TGCGCCAGCAGCACGACAGGGGGCATTTACGAGCAGTACTTC
CDR3aa: CASSTTGGIYEQYF

v_gene: TRBV13
d_gene: NA
abundance: NA
j_gene: TRBJ1-1
CDR3nt: TGTGCCAGCAGCTTGGGGAGGGTTTTCACTGAAGCTTTCTTT
CDR3aa: CASSLGRVFTEAFF

v_gene: TRBV5-1
d_gene: NA
abundance: many
j_gene: TRBJ2-7
CDR3nt: TGCGCCAGCAGCACCGCGGGCTCGTACGAGCAGTACTTC
CDR3aa: CASSTAGSYEQYF

v_gene: TRBV7-2
d_gene: NA
abundance: few
j_gene: TRBJ1-1
CDR3nt: TGTGCCAGCAGCCCCGGGGGGCAGATGAACACTGAAGCTTTCTTT
CDR3aa: CASSPGGQMNTEAFF

v_gene: TRBV28
d_gene: NA
abundance: NA
j_gene: TRBJ2-4
CDR3nt: TGTGCCAGCAGTTTACCCAGCCTTGACATTCAGTACTTC
CDR3aa: CASSLPSLDIQYF

v_gene: TRBV6-2/TRBV6-3
d_gene: NA
abundance: NA
j_gene: TRBJ1-5
CDR3nt: TGTGCCAGCAGTTACGGGGGGCAGAAATATCAGCCCCAGCATTTT
CDR3aa: CASSYGGQKYQPQHF

v_gene: TRBV15
d_gene: NA
abundance: NA
j_gene: TRBJ2-1
CDR3nt: TGTGCCACCAGCGGATGGGGCGGGGACAATGAGCAGTTCTTC
CDR3aa: CATSGWGGDNEQFF

v_gene: TRBV5-1
d_gene: TRBD1
abundance: NA
j_gene: TRBJ2-1
CDR3nt: TGCGCCAGCAGCCTGGACAGGGCTCGGAATGAGCAGTTCTTC
CDR3aa: CASSLDRARNEQFF

v_gene: TRBV20-1
d_gene: NA
abundance: few
j_gene: TRBJ2-7
CDR3nt: TGCAGTGCCCCAAAGAACCTCTACGAGCAGTACTTC
CDR3aa: CSAPKNLYEQYF

v_gene: TRBV7-9
d_gene: NA
abundance: few
j_gene: TRBJ1-2
CDR3nt: TGTGCCAGCAGCCCAGACACCTATGGCTACACCTTC
CDR3aa: CASSPDTYGYTF

v_gene: TRBV10-2
d_gene: TRBD2
abundance: NA
j_gene: TRBJ2-3
CDR3nt: TGCGCCAGCAGTGAGTGGCGGGAGGGCACAGATACGCAGTATTTT
CDR3aa: CASSEWREGTDTQYF

v_gene: TRBV25-1
d_gene: NA
abundance: few
j_gene: TRBJ1-1
CDR3nt: TGTGCCAGCAGGTTTCAGGGTGGCACTGAAGCTTTCTTT
CDR3aa: CASRFQGGTEAFF